A single sample gave rise to the 10 T cell receptor beta chains below, sequenced in a study of cytomegalovirus exposure and HLA in healthy donors. The PCR had 60 Vbeta and 13 Jbeta primers. Profiled with immunoSEQ multiplex PCR; TCRdb holds only in-frame clones, not every one. Here the sample spans under 200,000 clones, roughly 80% being singletons. Sequenced: PBMCs. These receptors were obtained from a woman between 50 and 59 years old in good health and CMV-seronegative.

CDR3 residues: CASSMEGNQPQHF. The CDR3 DNA sequence: TGTGCCAGTTCCATGGAGGGCAATCAGCCCCAGCATTTT. V gene TRBV19 combines with J gene TRBJ1-5; D gene uncertain. From germline, CDR1 is LNHDA and CDR2 SQIVND (reference sequence). Trimming left V 8 bases short and J 2 bases short, with 10 bases between. This CDR3 contains 13 residues.

The chain employs TRBV7-8 and TRBJ2-5; 14 positions agree with TRBD2. This CDR3 has 16 amino acids. Per the germline V gene, CDR1 is SGHVS and CDR2 is FQNEAQ. V was clipped by 4 bases and J by 5 bases; unmatched bases: 6. The CDR3 region is CASSSTSGGALETQYF. In DNA, the CDR3 is TGTGCCAGCAGCTCGACTAGCGGGGGGGCATTGGAGACCCAGTACTTC.

The rearrangement uses TRBV28 and TRBJ1-2, with no clear D. Trimming stripped 4 bases from V and 4 bases from J, with 13 bases between. Germline V lookup: CDR1 MDHEN, CDR2 SYDVKM. The CDR3 has 14 amino acids. The DNA of the CDR3 is TGTGCCAGCAGTTGGTTGACTAGGAGCTATGGCTACACCTTC. Translating gives CASSWLTRSYGYTF.

The CDR3 nucleotides are TGTGCCAGCAGCTTGAGCGGGACGACCAGCTCCTACAATGAGCAGTTCTTC. This translates into CASSLSGTTSSYNEQFF. The chain carries TRBV7-6 and TRBJ2-1, with 7 positions matching TRBD2. Germline CDR1 is SGHVS and CDR2 is FNYEAQ. The CDR3 totals 17 residues. Losses at the gene ends were 3 bases for V and 0 bases for J; bases not matched to a gene: 8.

About this clone itself: The junction departs from germline at one end; a sequencing error may be responsible. The chain joins TRBV7-9 to TRBJ2-5, with D perhaps TRBD2 (6 bases). Germline V gives CDR1 SEHNR, CDR2 FQNEAQ (reference sequence). The CDR3 extends over 15 amino acids. CDR3 protein: CSSSLLGLRGETQYF. DNA for the CDR3: TGTTCCAGCAGCTTATTGGGACTCCGGGGTGAGACCCAGTACTTC.

This clone appeared once. The CDR3 loop is CASTVQENYGYTF. In nucleotides, the CDR3 is TGTGCCAGCACCGTACAGGAGAACTATGGCTACACCTTC. The gene calls are TRBV7-9 and TRBJ1-2; D may be TRBD1 (5 bases). V was shortened by 7 bases and J by 2 bases, with 11 bases between the two germline ends. Germline-derived CDR1 and CDR2 are SEHNR and FQNEAQ (reference sequence). The CDR3 totals 13 residues.

V is TRBV7-9 and J is TRBJ2-7; 7 positions match TRBD1. In germline, CDR1 is SEHNR, CDR2 FQNEAQ (reference sequence). This CDR3 is built from 18 residues. V shed 3 bases and J 0 bases; nucleotides not matched to a gene: 14. CDR3: CASSLLQGQKGNSYEQYF. CDR3 nucleotide sequence: TGTGCCAGCAGCTTGCTACAGGGGCAGAAAGGGAACTCCTACGAGCAGTACTTC.

The rearrangement uses TRBV19 and TRBJ2-7; TRBD2 is a possible D gene (6 bases). Deletions cut 10 bases from V and 7 bases from J, with 23 bases between. Germline loops: CDR1 LNHDA, CDR2 SQIVND (reference sequence). This CDR3 is 14 amino acids long. The DNA of the CDR3 is TGTGCCATCGACGCGGGGCGCTCACCTCGGGAGCAGTACTTC. Residues: CAIDAGRSPREQYF.

This clone was found a few times. As DNA, the CDR3 is TGTGCCATCAGTGAAACCCCAATTCTAGCGGGGGTAAGCAATGAGCAGTTCTTC. Encoded protein: CAISETPILAGVSNEQFF. The chain carries TRBV10-3 and TRBJ2-1, with 10 bases fitting TRBD2. The germline V gene has CDR1 ENHRY and CDR2 SYGVKD. The CDR3 is 18 residues long. V shed 3 bases, J shed 6 bases, and the junction held 14 bases outside the gene matches.

The J gene is TRBJ2-1, the V gene TRBV28; 7 bases map to TRBD2. Germline CDR1 MDHEN, CDR2 SYDVKM. The CDR3 loop spans 13 amino acids. The V and J ends lost 7 bases and 7 bases, in that order; junction bases with no gene match: 7. CDR3 loop: CASTPWGGNEQFF. DNA for the CDR3: TGTGCCAGCACCCCGTGGGGGGGGAATGAGCAGTTCTTC.